The 21 T cell receptor beta chains presented below share a single source sample, sequenced in a study of blood T cell repertoires in COVID-19. Data came from immunoSEQ multiplex PCR; TCRdb stores just in-frame clones and leaves some out. The table records around 200,000 clones, about 84% of them present only once. Source material: PBMCs or T cells enriched from blood (not recorded which). Source of these receptors: a man in his forties with acute COVID-19.

The chain recombines TRBV21-1 with TRBJ1-5. TRBV21-1 is given as a pseudogene. The CDR3 length is 15 residues. As DNA, the CDR3 is TGTGCCAGCAAAGGGAGGAGGGGACTCAATCAGCCCCAGCATTTT. Translated, it gives CASKGRRGLNQPQHF.

This sequence joins TRBV7-6 and TRBJ2-2, with 8 nucleotides matching TRBD1. The CDR3 is 15 residues long. Germline CDR1 SGHVS, CDR2 FNYEAQ. V was pared by 1 base and J by 8 bases, with 6 bases of the junction left unmatched. CDR3: CASSLVAGGLGELFF. DNA for the CDR3: TGTGCCAGCAGCTTAGTGGCAGGGGGCTTGGGGGAGCTGTTTTTT.

This clone has more than one count but fewer than ten. CDR3 in DNA: TGCGCCAGGGTCAGTGAGCAGTTCTTC. Amino acid sequence: CARVSEQFF. The rearrangement joins TRBV5-1 to TRBJ2-1, with unresolved D. V was cut by 8 bases and J by 9 bases, with 6 bases left in between. This CDR3 contains 9 residues. CDR1 is SGHRS and CDR2 is YFSETQ in the germline V gene.

This sequence joins TRBV28 and TRBJ2-7; no definite D call. V was cut by 6 bases and J by 0 bases, with 15 bases left in between. Germline assignment: CDR1 MDHEN and CDR2 SYDVKM. There are 15 residues in the CDR3. The CDR3 nucleotides read TGTGCCAGCAGACGCCAAGTGGGCCTCTCCTACGAGCAGTACTTC. It yields the protein CASRRQVGLSYEQYF.

This clone was detected once. This chain uses TRBV19 with TRBJ2-1, with a tentative D call TRBD1 (6 bases). Germline V gives CDR1 LNHDA, CDR2 SQIVND (reference sequence). CDR3 length: 15 amino acids. V lost 6 bases to trimming and J lost 6 bases, with 18 bases between them. The DNA for the CDR3 is TGTGCCAGTAGGATCCGGCCGACAGGTTCCAATGAGCAGTTCTTC. It codes for CASRIRPTGSNEQFF.

This chain connects TRBV13 to TRBJ2-7; 7 bases map to TRBD2. The junction had 6 bases not matched to a gene; V was cut back by 7 bases and J by 3 bases. The CDR3 runs to 13 residues. Germline V lookup: CDR1 PRHDT, CDR2 FYEKMQ (reference sequence). The CDR3 DNA reads as TGTGCCAGCAAGGCAGGCGGGAGCTACGAGCAGTACTTC. Translation gives CASKAGGSYEQYF.

This clone turned up a few times. The CDR3 reads CASSSTGEYGYTF. CDR3 DNA sequence: TGTGCCAGTAGTTCGACAGGGGAATATGGCTACACCTTC. The V gene is TRBV19, the J gene TRBJ1-2; 8 positions agree with TRBD1. This CDR3 is 13 amino acids long. After removal of 5 bases from V and 5 bases from J, the junction contained 4 bases not matched to a gene. The germline gives CDR1 LNHDA, CDR2 SQIVND (reference sequence).

The chain combines TRBV6-5 with TRBJ2-1; no firm D call. V was cut by 4 bases and J by 6 bases, with 7 bases left in between. Per germline, CDR1 MNHEY and CDR2 SVGAGI. The CDR3 has 12 residues. CDR3 protein: CASSSLANEQFF. Written as DNA, the CDR3 is TGTGCCAGCAGTTCGCTGGCCAATGAGCAGTTCTTC.

This chain joins TRBV24-1 and TRBJ2-1; TRBD2 matches at 13 bases. CDR1 and CDR2 from the germline V gene are KGHDR and SFDVKD. The junction had 5 bases not matched to a gene; V was cut back by 4 bases and J by 3 bases. The CDR3 spans 17 residues. The CDR3 loop reads CATSDPGTSGIYNEQFF. CDR3 sequence (DNA): TGTGCCACCAGTGACCCCGGGACTAGCGGGATCTACAATGAGCAGTTCTTC.

This rearrangement joins TRBV6-5 to TRBJ2-6; the D is unclear. V lost 8 bases and J 2 bases, leaving 13 bases between the germline ends. This CDR3 contains 15 residues. CDR1 and CDR2 from the germline V gene are MNHEY and SVGAGI. CDR3 in amino acids: CASGNYHAGANVLTF. The CDR3 DNA reads TGTGCCAGCGGCAATTATCATGCTGGGGCCAACGTCCTGACTTTC.

The chain employs TRBV5-4 and TRBJ1-1; D is perhaps TRBD1 (5 bases). The CDR3 totals 15 residues. Looked up from germline, CDR1 is SGHNT and CDR2 is YYREEE (reference sequence). Trimming stripped 4 bases from V and 5 bases from J, with 18 bases between. This CDR3 reads CASSQPGGKWTEAFF. For the CDR3, the DNA is TGTGCCAGCAGCCAACCCGGGGGGAAATGGACTGAAGCTTTCTTT.

This clone showed up just once. The rearrangement joins TRBV29-1 to TRBJ2-6; 8 positions agree with TRBD1. Germline CDR1 SQVTM, CDR2 ANQGSEA. After removal of 6 bases from V and 0 bases from J, the junction contained 7 bases not matched to a gene. There are 16 residues in the CDR3. CDR3 sequence reads: CSVLGQASSGANVLTF. As DNA, the CDR3 is TGCAGCGTGCTGGGACAGGCGAGCTCTGGGGCCAACGTCCTGACTTTC.

The chain combines TRBV5-4 with TRBJ1-3, with a possible D match to TRBD1 (6 bases). V was cut by 4 bases and J by 0 bases, with 11 bases left in between. Germline lookup yields CDR1 SGHNT and CDR2 YYREEE (reference sequence). This CDR3 has 15 amino acids. The CDR3 here is CASSPDSYSGNTIYF. DNA for the CDR3: TGTGCCAGCAGCCCGGACAGTTACTCTGGAAACACCATATATTTT. Complete variable domain (other parts from reference TRBV5-4 and TRBJ1-3): ETGVTQSPTHLIKTRGQQVTLRCSSQSGHNTVSWYQQALGQGPQFIFQYYREEENGRGNFPPRFSGLQFPNYSSELNVNALELDDSALYLCASSPDSYSGNTIYFGEGSWLTVV.

This clone was seen a few times. The chain joins TRBV2 to TRBJ1-1; TRBD1 matches at 9 bases. This CDR3 has 14 residues. The germline gives CDR1 SNHLY, CDR2 FYNNEI. With V trimmed by 6 bases and J by 3 bases, 5 bases remained unmatched. The CDR3 bases are TGTGCCAGCAGGGGCCGACAGGGGGACACTGAAGCTTTCTTT. Its translation: CASRGRQGDTEAFF.

The V and J genes are TRBV9 and TRBJ1-6; perhaps TRBD1 as D (5 bases). The CDR3 loop spans 15 amino acids. Per germline, CDR1 SGDLS and CDR2 YYNGEE. V gave up 0 bases and J gave up 7 bases, with 11 bases separating them. The CDR3 DNA reads TGTGCCAGCAGCGTAGTGGCCGGGGGGAATTCACCCCTCCACTTT. Amino acids: CASSVVAGGNSPLHF.

The rearrangement joins TRBV27 to TRBJ2-1; possibly TRBD2 for D (6 bases). Germline V gives CDR1 MNHEY, CDR2 SMNVEV (reference sequence). V gave up 6 bases and J gave up 6 bases, with 12 bases separating them. The CDR3 covers 13 residues. As DNA, the CDR3 is TGTGCCAGCAGACCCTCGGGGGTCAATGAGCAGTTCTTC. As protein: CASRPSGVNEQFF.

The V call is TRBV27, the J call TRBJ1-2, with 9 bases that match TRBD1. This CDR3 has 14 residues. Germline V CDR1 and CDR2: MNHEY, SMNVEV (reference sequence). J lost 7 bases, V lost 4 bases, and 7 bases had no gene match. Here the CDR3 reads CASSWGTGHGGYTF. CDR3 DNA: TGTGCCAGCAGTTGGGGGACAGGGCACGGTGGCTACACCTTC.

The chain combines TRBV28 with TRBJ2-5; 9 positions match TRBD2. The germline V gene has CDR1 MDHEN and CDR2 SYDVKM. With V trimmed by 8 bases and J by 4 bases, 8 bases remained unmatched. This CDR3 spans 14 amino acids. This CDR3 is CASDTAGGRETQYF. CDR3 nucleotides: TGTGCCAGCGACACTGCGGGAGGGAGAGAGACCCAGTACTTC.

V usage is TRBV2 and J usage is TRBJ2-5; no firm D call. V dropped 8 bases and J dropped 1 base, with 14 bases sitting between them. The CDR3 sequence is 14 residues long. From germline, CDR1 is SNHLY and CDR2 FYNNEI. The CDR3 loop reads CASEPRRTQETQYF. The CDR3 DNA reads TGTGCCAGCGAACCGCGGCGTACCCAAGAGACCCAGTACTTC.

In DNA form, the CDR3 reads TGCGCCAGCAGCCCCGGGACAGGGTTCTATTACGAGCAGTACTTC. This encodes CASSPGTGFYYEQYF. V and J are TRBV5-1 and TRBJ2-7, with 9 positions matching TRBD1. Germline lookup yields CDR1 SGHRS and CDR2 YFSETQ. CDR3 length: 15 amino acids. V was clipped by 4 bases and J by 4 bases; unmatched bases: 9.

The chain uses TRBV5-4 and TRBJ2-1; the D gene is possibly TRBD2 (5 bases). There are 15 residues in the CDR3. Trimming removed 4 bases at V and 3 bases at J, with 14 bases between. Germline V gene data show CDR1 as SGHNT and CDR2 as YYREEE (reference sequence). CDR3 residues: CASSHSGDGYNEQFF. The CDR3, as DNA: TGTGCCAGCAGCCACTCCGGGGATGGCTACAATGAGCAGTTCTTC.